One T cell receptor beta chain is described in this entry. Its cognate antigen is unknown. The source of the sample is a study of OX40 agonist ivuxolimab in advanced cancers. Notes on the study in general: Expanded clones belonging to CD8+ T cells outnumbered, on average, those of CD4+. Compared with others, partial responders at 0.1-3.0 mg/kg displayed clonal expansion among the lowest.

Assay: immunoSEQ multiplex PCR; the TCRdb copy retains only in-frame clones and omits some. The table has 55,000 to 85,000 clones, 70% to 90% seen once. Patients were ineligible given autoimmune disease history or systemic immunosuppression. Samples of blood were obtained at baseline, on cycle 4 day 1, and on cycle 7 day 1. Specimen: CD4+ or CD8+ T cells sorted from blood, collected in a trial of the OX40 agonist ivuxolimab. This receptor was obtained from an adult with an advanced solid tumor such as melanoma, head and neck, liver or kidney cancer.

CDR3 region: CASSPPWGGGYEQYF. The CDR3 DNA sequence: TGTGCCAGCTCACCACCTTGGGGGGGCGGCTACGAGCAGTACTTC. The V and J genes are TRBV18 and TRBJ2-7; possible D gene TRBD2, 7 bases. This CDR3 comprises 15 residues. Germline CDR1 reads KGHSH; CDR2 reads LQKENI. The V end lost 0 bases, the J end lost 3 bases, and 12 bases lay between the germline ends.